A single sample is the source of the 3 T cell receptor beta chains below, sequenced in a study of T-cell reconstitution after alpha-beta-depleted transplantation in children. TCRbeta library construction was performed incorporating unique molecular identifiers. TCRdb reprocessed the PCR reads via MiXCR and lists one record per CDR3 protein. The sample yields approximately 290,000 distinct CDR3 sequences, approximately 10% seen once. The sequenced sample was peripheral blood, obtained 180 days after TCRalphabeta/CD19-depleted stem cell transplant. Source of these receptors: a male patient aged 2 to 10 who had a stem cell transplant for chronic granulomatous disease, so the T cells may come from the graft donor.

This clonotype was observed many times. The chain uses TRBV28 and TRBJ2-2, with a tentative D call TRBD2 (6 bases). This CDR3 is built from 16 residues. V was pared by 1 base and J by 4 bases, with 13 bases between. Germline CDR1 MDHEN, CDR2 SYDVKM. The CDR3 is CASSLYGGYGTGELFF. The CDR3 DNA is TGTGCCAGCAGTTTATATGGGGGGTACGGCACCGGGGAGCTGTTTTTT.

This clonotype was seen repeatedly, ten times or more. The rearrangement links TRBV7-6 to TRBJ2-1; no clear D gene. V was shortened by 2 bases and J by 8 bases, with 13 bases between the two germline ends. Germline CDR1 SGHVS, CDR2 FNYEAQ. The CDR3 extends over 14 amino acids. Written as DNA, the CDR3 is TGTGCCAGCAGCTTACGACTTACCTGGGATGAGCAGTTCTTC. It yields the protein CASSLRLTWDEQFF.

The V call is TRBV7-9, the J call TRBJ1-4; D might be TRBD1 (5 bases). V gave up 6 bases and J gave up 4 bases, with 15 bases separating them. The CDR3 consists of 15 residues. From germline, CDR1 is SEHNR and CDR2 FQNEAQ (reference sequence). This CDR3 reads CASRSKTALNEKLFF. The CDR3 DNA sequence: TGTGCCAGCAGGTCCAAGACAGCTCTTAATGAAAAACTGTTTTTT.